This TCR beta chain derives from a study of OX40 agonist ivuxolimab in advanced cancers. Looking at the study overall: Every 2 weeks, patients got intravenous ivuxolimab at one of six dose levels (0.01-10 mg/kg).

This clone has more than one count but fewer than ten. Its specificity is unknown. The CDR3 has 18 residues. Trimming took 5 bases from V and 0 from J; bases not matched to a gene: 11. The germline V gene has CDR1 SGHVS and CDR2 FQNEAQ. Study results and limitations: Antigen specificity was not determined for the expanded peripheral T cells.

This table comes from immunoSEQ multiplex PCR, and its TCRdb copy is limited to in-frame clones, with some not included. The table includes around 60,000 clones, approximately 92% detected once. The source material was CD4+ or CD8+ T cells sorted from blood, sampled in a trial of the OX40 agonist ivuxolimab. The TCR sequence derives from an adult with an advanced solid tumor such as melanoma, head and neck, liver or kidney cancer. This chain uses TRBV7-8 with TRBJ2-3; 10 positions agree with TRBD2. The CDR3 reads CASSLLGSGGTSTDTQYF. The DNA for the CDR3 is TGTGCCAGCAGCCTCCTGGGTAGCGGGGGGACTAGCACAGATACGCAGTATTTT.